This T cell receptor (beta chain) was sequenced for a study of shared clonotypes between healthy human individuals (dated by TCRdb to the early 2020s). Regarding the research as a whole: The cohort comprised a couple of women and a few men aged 18 to 49 years. For each donor, CD4 naive and CD4 memory were each run on three plates, CD8 naive on two plates, and CD8 memory on one plate. To estimate repertoire size and how much clonotypes are shared between individuals, the study performed deep sequencing of blood TCR repertoires from about five healthy adults. Different laboratories and diverse techniques were used to prepare libraries and sequence TCR repertoires, to increase sequencing depth and limit assay-specific biases. Leukapheresis yielded between about 0.94 and 9.5 billion PBMCs per donor.

TCR CDR3 regions were amplified from genomic DNA by multiplex PCR using the deep immunoSEQ assay. Extracted genomic DNA from each cell subset was spread evenly across all wells of several immunoSEQ 96-well plates, with each plate serving as a replicate. For sorted subsets, each replicate PCR was loaded with 150 to 250 ng genomic DNA, equivalent to 32,000 or so T cell genomes. Purified libraries were quantified with a Qubit 3.0 fluorometer, sized on a Bioanalyzer 2100, and re-quantified with the KAPA Library Quantification kit. Every immunoSEQ 96-well plate was sequenced on a dedicated single-read 150-cycle Illumina NextSeq 550 flow cell. As for how the authors treated the data: Because only junctional sequences without quality scores were contained in the immunoSEQ output, filtering matching that applied to full-length reads could not be performed. To assign V/J genes and CDR3, sequences were annotated using PyIR, a Python wrapper for IgBLAST v1.9, with IMGT germline references. Any read was removed if the V/J assignment was weak (E-value above 1e-6), the CDR3 was missing, or the read contained stop codons, out-of-frame junctions, or ambiguous translated residues. A V3J clonotype was defined by an identical inferred V gene, J gene, and CDR3 amino acid sequence. The percentage overlap between two repertoires was calculated by dividing the number of shared unique clonotypes by the size of the smaller repertoire. RTK rarefaction, the Chao1 estimator, and Recon v2.1 estimates of unobserved clonotypes were used to assess repertoire richness. OLGA was used to compute generation probabilities for all TCRbeta clonotypes that the gDNA method yielded from a few donors. In its TCRdb copy, this immuneACCESS table keeps in-frame sequences only and misses some clones. Where compared with another copy, unresolved V genes explain less than half of these, and the others have no known cause. V and J calls and clone size are as listed in that table; D and trimming were resolved from the DNA. The sample table holds roughly 2.4 million clones, of which approximately 96% were seen once. The ten most abundant clones make up roughly 0.13% of the sample.

CDR1 and CDR2, per the germline V gene, are LGHNA and YSLEER. The CDR3 spans 14 residues, from the cysteine through the phenylalanine. Only the CDR3 portion is preserved as DNA: 42 bases, with reading frame beginning at the first base. V is clipped by 0 bases and J by 8 bases, and the sequence between their germline boundaries is 10 bases long. Healthy HIV-negative adults with no recently reported acute infections or vaccinations were included as donors. Every donor was a Caucasian adult living in Nashville, Tennessee, USA. CD4+ T cells were enriched through magnetic negative selection, after which naive cells were positively selected on CD45RA and the remaining negative fraction served as the memory subset. Blood was collected by leukapheresis, and PBMCs were isolated by Ficoll-Histopaque density gradient centrifugation and then cryopreserved in liquid nitrogen vapor phase. Analytical flow cytometry was used to check the purity and quantity of every magnetically sorted T cell population. Genomic DNA was isolated from every sorted fraction and measured by UV absorbance on a Nanodrop 2000c.

As to this clone: The specificity of this receptor is unknown. It has no much larger one-base neighbor in the sample; base qualities were not kept.

What the work shows at the level of the full study, not this receptor alone: Because the study included only a small number of donors, the genetic and exposure-history diversity represented was limited. Larger estimated clonotype richness was generally found for naive subsets than for memory subsets. Incomplete sequencing was indicated by rarefaction of sorted-subset datasets, despite the large sequencing depth. Only blood was sampled, and tissue TCR repertoires likely differ from those in blood. Across four donors, approximately 5% of naive CD4, approximately 4% of naive CD8, about 2% of memory CD4, and over 0.35% of memory CD8 clonotypes were shared. Pairwise subsampling led to the expectation that sequencing depth would affect the degree of clonotype sharing among donors. Compared with non-shared clonotypes, clonotypes shared by all four sorted-subset donors had higher generation probabilities.

The rearranged chain carries TRBV4-3 and TRBJ1-4; a tentative D call is TRBD1 (5 bases match). The sequence came from a man younger than 30 in good health. Sequenced: naive CD4+ T cells sorted from blood. Sample cell subset or site, as interpreted from the label and publication: CD45RA+ positively selected. The base sequence is TGCGCCAGCAGCCAAGATGTAGGGGACGAAAAACTGTTTTTT. It is translated as CASSQDVGDEKLFF.